The 26 T cell receptor beta chains listed next were all sequenced from one sample in a study of T-cell reconstitution after alpha-beta-depleted transplantation in children. Unique molecular identifiers were used to barcode this TCRbeta library. TCRdb reanalysed the PCR reads using MiXCR and keeps one entry per CDR3 protein. The sample lists 500,000 to 650,000 distinct CDR3 sequences, about an eighth occurring once. The sequencing used PBMCs, mostly from graft donor cells, collected 180 days after TCRalphabeta/CD19-depleted stem cell transplant. The source is a female patient aged 2-15 years who had a stem cell transplant for aplastic anemia, so the T cells may come from the graft donor.

The chain has TRBV13 and TRBJ2-2, with 12 bases identical to TRBD2. From germline, CDR1 is PRHDT and CDR2 FYEKMQ (reference sequence). This CDR3 has 19 amino acids. J gave up 4 bases and V 7 bases, and 16 bases lay outside the gene matches. CDR3 sequence: CASIPARTSGIRITGELFF. In DNA, the CDR3 is TGTGCCAGCATCCCAGCACGGACTAGCGGGATCAGAATCACCGGGGAGCTGTTTTTT.

This clonotype showed up many times. The V and J genes are TRBV29-1 and TRBJ2-5; unclear D gene. The CDR3 extends over 14 amino acids. Germline CDR1 is SQVTM and CDR2 is ANQGSEA. V lost 5 bases and J 0 bases, leaving 13 bases between the germline ends. This CDR3 is CSVPFGTYQETQYF. DNA of the CDR3: TGCAGCGTTCCTTTTGGCACGTACCAAGAGACCCAGTACTTC.

This clonotype was found a few times. The J gene is TRBJ2-1, the V gene TRBV14, with 7 bases fitting TRBD2. Germline V lookup: CDR1 SGHDN, CDR2 FVKESK. V shed 3 bases and J 4 bases; nucleotides not matched to a gene: 15. This CDR3 has 18 residues. This chain's CDR3 is CASSHEGWREQGYNEQFF. In DNA, the CDR3 is TGTGCCAGCAGCCACGAGGGTTGGCGGGAGCAGGGATACAATGAGCAGTTCTTC.

This clonotype was observed a handful of times. This rearrangement joins TRBV15 to TRBJ2-7; D might be TRBD1 (5 bases). The CDR3 sequence is 16 residues long. Germline lookup yields CDR1 LNHNV and CDR2 YYDKDF (reference sequence). Trimming removed 3 bases at V and 0 bases at J, with 15 bases between. CDR3 loop: CATSRGLSGSSYEQYF. CDR3 in DNA: TGTGCCACCAGCAGGGGGCTAAGTGGAAGCTCCTACGAGCAGTACTTC.

In this sample, this clonotype turned up many times. The chain couples TRBV18 to TRBJ1-5; tentatively, D is TRBD1 (5 bases). The V gene's germline CDR1 is KGHSH and CDR2 LQKENI. Between the trimmed V and J ends, which lost 2 bases and 2 bases, there was a span of 7 bases. The CDR3 totals 14 residues. CDR3 sequence reads: CASSPMTGNQPQHF. The CDR3 bases are TGTGCCAGCTCACCAATGACAGGCAATCAGCCCCAGCATTTT.

The V gene is TRBV12-5, the J gene TRBJ2-1, with 9 nucleotides matching TRBD1. The CDR3 has 14 residues. Germline V gene lookup returns CDR1 LGHNT and CDR2 FRNRAP. Trimming removed 6 bases from V and 8 bases from J; junction bases left unmatched: 8. The CDR3 loop is CASGAGQGRDEQFF. In DNA form, the CDR3 reads TGTGCTAGTGGGGCCGGACAGGGGAGGGATGAGCAGTTCTTC.

The table lists this clonotype with many counts. The chain uses TRBV10-3 and TRBJ2-1; the D gene is possibly TRBD2 (5 bases). V was clipped by 3 bases and J by 6 bases, with 9 bases between them. The CDR3 has 13 residues. Germline V lookup: CDR1 ENHRY, CDR2 SYGVKD. The CDR3 reads CAISDPTSNEQFF. For the CDR3, the DNA is TGTGCCATCAGTGACCCAACTAGCAATGAGCAGTTCTTC.

This chain links TRBV5-1 with TRBJ2-1; unclear D gene. The germline V gene has CDR1 SGHRS and CDR2 YFSETQ. The CDR3 is 12 amino acids. V was pared by 4 bases and J by 2 bases, with 4 bases between. The CDR3 bases are TGCGCCAGCAGCATTCCCTACAATGAGCAGTTCTTC. Residues: CASSIPYNEQFF. The whole variable domain, remainder taken from reference TRBV5-1 and TRBJ2-1, is KAGVTQTPRYLIKTRGQQVTLSCSPISGHRSVSWYQQTPGQGLQFLFEYFSETQRNKGNFPGRFSGRQFSNSRSEMNVSTLELGDSALYLCASSIPYNEQFFGPGTRLTVL.

This clonotype turned up a few times. The CDR3 sequence is CASRQGQGSSYEQYV. In nucleotides, the CDR3 is TGCGCCAGCAGACAAGGACAGGGGAGCTCCTACGAGCAGTACGTC. The genes are TRBV5-1 and TRBJ2-7, with 9 positions matching TRBD1. CDR3 size: 15 residues. J was trimmed by 0 bases and V by 5 bases; bases with no gene match: 6. Per the germline V gene, CDR1 is SGHRS and CDR2 is YFSETQ.

This clonotype has more than one count but fewer than ten. This sequence joins TRBV14 and TRBJ2-2, with D perhaps assigned TRBD1 or TRBD2 (6 bases each). V was pared by 7 bases and J by 1 base, with 10 bases between. The CDR3 covers 14 residues. Germline V gene lookup returns CDR1 SGHDN and CDR2 FVKESK. The CDR3 region is CASKKGGNTGELFF. The CDR3 nucleotides read TGTGCCAGCAAAAAGGGGGGGAACACCGGGGAGCTGTTTTTT.

This clonotype was picked up a small number of times. This chain links TRBV5-8 with TRBJ2-3; TRBD1 aligns across 7 bases. The CDR3 contains 15 residues. Germline CDR1 SGHTS, CDR2 YDEGEE. The J segment lost 2 bases and the V segment lost 0 bases, leaving 3 bases of the junction unmatched. Written as DNA, the CDR3 is TGTGCCAGCAGCTTGGGACAGGGATACACAGATACGCAGTATTTT. Translating gives CASSLGQGYTDTQYF.

This clonotype has just a few counts. J is TRBJ2-1 and V is TRBV7-6; 10 bases match TRBD2. The CDR3 is made up of 15 amino acids. Germline V CDR1 and CDR2: SGHVS, FNYEAQ. V gave up 6 bases and J gave up 2 bases; unmatched junction bases: 4. The CDR3 loop reads CASRASGRPYNEQFF. The CDR3 nucleotides are TGTGCCAGCAGAGCTAGCGGGAGACCCTACAATGAGCAGTTCTTC.

This clonotype was counted at least ten times. The chain combines TRBV27 with TRBJ2-7; no clear D gene. Trimming stripped 8 bases from V and 9 bases from J, with 14 bases between. Per the germline V gene, CDR1 is MNHEY and CDR2 is SMNVEV (reference sequence). There are 11 residues in the CDR3. Here the CDR3 reads CASPTRLGQYV. The CDR3 region has the DNA TGTGCCAGCCCAACACGGTTGGGGCAGTACGTC.

This clonotype was seen a few times. The gene calls are TRBV11-3 and TRBJ2-1; D uncertain. This CDR3 has 12 residues. Trimming took 5 bases from V and 6 from J, leaving 8 bases between them. Per the germline V gene, CDR1 is SGHNT and CDR2 is YENEEA. The CDR3 reads CASSASTNEQFF. The CDR3 nucleotides are TGTGCCAGCAGCGCCTCGACCAATGAGCAGTTCTTC.

This clonotype has a count of ten or more. The chain has TRBV5-1 and TRBJ2-5, with D possibly being TRBD1 (5 bases). Germline lookup yields CDR1 SGHRS and CDR2 YFSETQ. V dropped 0 bases and J dropped 7 bases, with 19 bases sitting between them. The CDR3 is 16 amino acids. The CDR3 is CASSLAQGRAGWTQYF. The CDR3 DNA is TGCGCCAGCAGCTTGGCGCAGGGTAGGGCTGGTTGGACCCAGTACTTC.

The chain uses TRBV30 and TRBJ2-1; D perhaps matches TRBD1 (6 bases). Germline V gives CDR1 GTSNPN, CDR2 SVGIG (reference sequence). V lost 5 bases, J lost 5 bases, and 22 bases lay in between. The CDR3 extends over 16 amino acids. The CDR3 loop reads CAWCYVIRGIDNEQFF. The DNA for the CDR3 is TGTGCCTGGTGTTATGTCATCAGGGGAATCGACAATGAGCAGTTCTTC.

This clonotype was observed a few times. V and J are TRBV14 and TRBJ2-3; 15 bases align to TRBD2. The CDR3 spans 18 residues. Germline V lookup: CDR1 SGHDN, CDR2 FVKESK. J lost 5 bases, V lost 4 bases, and 10 bases had no gene match. The CDR3 region is CASSPNHSGLAGGDTQYF. The CDR3 bases are TGTGCCAGCAGCCCTAATCACTCGGGACTAGCGGGAGGAGATACGCAGTATTTT. Full variable domain (missing parts from reference TRBV14 and TRBJ2-3): EAGVTQFPSHSVIEKGQTVTLRCDPISGHDNLYWYRRVMGKEIKFLLHFVKESKQDESGMPNNRFLAERTGGTYSTLKVQPAELEDSGVYFCASSPNHSGLAGGDTQYFGPGTRLTVL.

The genes are TRBV7-8 and TRBJ2-1; 8 nucleotides match TRBD2. V trimming: 1 base; J trimming: 12 bases; junction bases outside the gene matches: 14. The germline V gene has CDR1 SGHVS and CDR2 FQNEAQ. The CDR3 covers 16 residues. The CDR3 bases are TGTGCCAGCAGCTTAGTACGGGAGGGTACCGGTGCACGGCAGTTCTTC. Translating gives CASSLVREGTGARQFF.

The chain employs TRBV7-3 and TRBJ1-5; D not certain. V was shortened by 3 bases and J by 0 bases, with 6 bases between the two germline ends. Germline loops: CDR1 SGHTA, CDR2 FQGTGA. The CDR3 contains 14 residues. This CDR3 reads CASSFTYSNQPQHF. DNA of the CDR3: TGTGCCAGCAGCTTTACATATAGCAATCAGCCCCAGCATTTT.

This clonotype has just a few counts. The chain combines TRBV18 with TRBJ2-5; D not resolved. Germline-derived CDR1 and CDR2 are KGHSH and LQKENI. V was clipped by 1 base and J by 2 bases, with 5 bases between them. The length of the CDR3 is 13 residues. CDR3 protein: CASSPLLQETQYF. In DNA form, the CDR3 reads TGTGCCAGCTCACCACTATTACAAGAGACCCAGTACTTC.

This clonotype was observed a handful of times. This sequence joins TRBV7-9 and TRBJ2-6; TRBD2 is a possible D gene (6 bases). V lost 5 bases to trimming and J lost 1 base, with 15 bases between them. Germline-derived CDR1 and CDR2 are SEHNR and FQNEAQ (reference sequence). The CDR3 runs 17 residues. DNA for the CDR3: TGTGCCAGCAGCAACGGGAGCATTTGGTCTGGGGCCAACGTCCTGACTTTC. It codes for CASSNGSIWSGANVLTF.

The chain is built from TRBV12-3 or TRBV12-4 and TRBJ1-1; D not certain. Between the trimmed V and J ends, which lost 2 bases and 4 bases, there was a span of 11 bases. The CDR3 extends over 14 amino acids. The CDR3 sequence: CASSLKIGGTEAFF. CDR3 nucleotides: TGTGCCAGCAGTTTAAAGATCGGAGGCACTGAAGCTTTCTTT.

The J gene is TRBJ2-2, the V gene TRBV4-3; no reliable D call. Trimming stripped 0 bases from V and 2 bases from J, with 13 bases between. In germline, CDR1 is LGHNA, CDR2 YSLEER. The CDR3 contains 17 residues. The CDR3 sequence: CASSQDNMARNTGELFF. CDR3 sequence (DNA): TGCGCCAGCAGCCAAGATAATATGGCACGAAACACCGGGGAGCTGTTTTTT.

The rearrangement joins TRBV5-5 to TRBJ2-7; unclear D gene. The V end lost 0 bases, the J end lost 6 bases, and 16 bases lay between the germline ends. CDR3 length equals 15 residues. The germline V gene encodes CDR1 SGHKS and CDR2 YYEKEE (reference sequence). The CDR3 DNA is TGTGCCAGCAGCTTGGATCCCGTGGGGTTTGCCGAGCAGTACGTC. Translated, it gives CASSLDPVGFAEQYV.

This clonotype was found a few times. V usage is TRBV4-3 and J usage is TRBJ2-3; 8 nucleotides line up with TRBD2. The J segment lost 2 bases and the V segment lost 1 base, leaving 5 bases of the junction unmatched. Germline V gene data show CDR1 as LGHNA and CDR2 as YSLEER. The CDR3 is 16 amino acids. CDR3 residues: CASSQGSGSPTDTQYF. The CDR3 DNA is TGCGCCAGCAGCCAAGGGAGCGGGAGCCCCACAGATACGCAGTATTTT.

In its sample, this clonotype was seen a few times. The rearrangement links TRBV27 to TRBJ2-5; D is unclear. This CDR3 contains 15 residues. Germline V lookup: CDR1 MNHEY, CDR2 SMNVEV (reference sequence). Trimming removed 1 base from V and 1 base from J, with 10 bases in between. The CDR3 reads CASSLWPDSQETQYF. The CDR3 DNA sequence: TGTGCCAGCAGTTTATGGCCAGACTCCCAAGAGACCCAGTACTTC.